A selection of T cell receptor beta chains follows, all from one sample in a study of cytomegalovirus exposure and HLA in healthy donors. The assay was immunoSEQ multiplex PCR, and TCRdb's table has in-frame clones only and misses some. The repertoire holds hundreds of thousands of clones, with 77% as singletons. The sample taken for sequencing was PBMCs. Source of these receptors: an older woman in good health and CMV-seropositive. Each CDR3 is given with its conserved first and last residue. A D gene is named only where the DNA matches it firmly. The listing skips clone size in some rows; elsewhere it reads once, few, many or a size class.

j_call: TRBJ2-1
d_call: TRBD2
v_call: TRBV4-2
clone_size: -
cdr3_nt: TGTGCCAGCAGCCCCCGGAATAGCGGGGGCCCCTACAATGAGCAGTTCTTC
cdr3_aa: CASSPRNSGGPYNEQFF

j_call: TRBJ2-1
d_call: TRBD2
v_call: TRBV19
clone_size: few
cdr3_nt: TGTGCCAGTAGTACGCCCGGGACTAGCTCCAATGAGCAGTTCTTC
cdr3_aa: CASSTPGTSSNEQFF

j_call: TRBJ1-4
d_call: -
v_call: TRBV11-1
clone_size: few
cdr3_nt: TGTGCCAGCAGCTTAGGACCGGGGAAGAGTGAAAAACTGTTTTTT
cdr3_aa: CASSLGPGKSEKLFF

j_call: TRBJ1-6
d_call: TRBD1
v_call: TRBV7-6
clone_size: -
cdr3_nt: TGTGCCAGCAGCTTACGGGACAGCTATAATTCACCCCTCCACTTT
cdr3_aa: CASSLRDSYNSPLHF

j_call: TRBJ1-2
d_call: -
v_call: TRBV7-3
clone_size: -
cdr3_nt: TGTGCCAGCAGCGAGGGACAATCAGGGCATGGCTACACCTTC
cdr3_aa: CASSEGQSGHGYTF

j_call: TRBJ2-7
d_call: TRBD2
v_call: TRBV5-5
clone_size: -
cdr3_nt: TGTGCCAGCAGCTTGTCCTCTAGCGGCTACGAGCAGTACTTC
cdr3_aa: CASSLSSSGYEQYF

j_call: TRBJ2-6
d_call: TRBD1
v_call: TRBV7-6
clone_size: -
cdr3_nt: TGTGCCAGCAGCCGAGGGACAGGGGCTGGGGCCAACGTCCTGACTTTC
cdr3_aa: CASSRGTGAGANVLTF

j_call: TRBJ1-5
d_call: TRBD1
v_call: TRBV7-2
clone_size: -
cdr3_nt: TGTGCCAGCAGCTTGACAGGGAGCAATCAGCCCCAGCATTTT
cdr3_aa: CASSLTGSNQPQHF

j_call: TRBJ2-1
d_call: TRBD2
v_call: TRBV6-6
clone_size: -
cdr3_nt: TGTGCCAGCAGTTTTACTAGCGGGAGTGGTTATGAGCAGTTCTTC
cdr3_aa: CASSFTSGSGYEQFF

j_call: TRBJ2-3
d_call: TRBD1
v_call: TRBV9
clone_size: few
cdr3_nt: TGTGCCAGCTCCAGGACAGGGGGGGGAGATACGCAGTATTTT
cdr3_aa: CASSRTGGGDTQYF

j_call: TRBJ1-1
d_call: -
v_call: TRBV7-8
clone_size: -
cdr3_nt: TGTGCCAGCAGCCTACCGAACAGGGATGACACTGAAGCTTTCTTT
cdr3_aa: CASSLPNRDDTEAFF

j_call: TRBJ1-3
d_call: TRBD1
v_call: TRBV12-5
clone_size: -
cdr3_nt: TGTGCTAGTGGTTTGCTAGGGACAGGGTTTATTTACCCGAACACCATATATTTT
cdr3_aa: CASGLLGTGFIYPNTIYF

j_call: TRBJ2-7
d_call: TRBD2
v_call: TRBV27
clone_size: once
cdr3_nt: TGTGCCAGCAGATCGACTAGCGGGAGGTACGAGCAGTACTTC
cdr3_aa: CASRSTSGRYEQYF

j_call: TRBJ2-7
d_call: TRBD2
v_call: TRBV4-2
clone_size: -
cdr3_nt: TGTGCCAGCAGCCCAGGTACTAGCGGGGGTGTGGCCTACGAGCAGTACTTC
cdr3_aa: CASSPGTSGGVAYEQYF

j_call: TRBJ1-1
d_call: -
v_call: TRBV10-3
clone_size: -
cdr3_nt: TGTGCCACCACGGGGGGACGGACTGAAGCTTTCTTT
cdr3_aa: CATTGGRTEAFF

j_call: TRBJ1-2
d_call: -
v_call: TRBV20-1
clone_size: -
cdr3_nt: TGCAGTGCTGCGACAGGCTATGGCTACACCTTC
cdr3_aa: CSAATGYGYTF

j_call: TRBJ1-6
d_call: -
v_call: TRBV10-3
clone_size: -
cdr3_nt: TGTGCCATCACAGAAAACAGGGACGGGAATTCACCCCTCCACTTT
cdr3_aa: CAITENRDGNSPLHF

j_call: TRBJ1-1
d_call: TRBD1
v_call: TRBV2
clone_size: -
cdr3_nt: TGTGCCAGCAGCCTACAGGGGGCGAGGAACACTGAAGCTTTCTTT
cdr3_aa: CASSLQGARNTEAFF

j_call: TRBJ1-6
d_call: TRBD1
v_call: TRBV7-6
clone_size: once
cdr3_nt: TGTGCCAGCAGCTTAGAGGGGGCATTTCGACCCCTCCACTTT
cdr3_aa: CASSLEGAFRPLHF

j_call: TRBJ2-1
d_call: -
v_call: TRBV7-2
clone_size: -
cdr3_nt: TGTGCCAGCACCTCGCAGGGGCGAAATGAGCAGTTCTTC
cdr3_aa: CASTSQGRNEQFF

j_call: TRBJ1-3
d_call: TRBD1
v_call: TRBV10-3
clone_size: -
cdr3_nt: TGTGCCATCAGTGAGCAAGGGGGCGCCGGAAACACCATATATTTT
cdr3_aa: CAISEQGGAGNTIYF

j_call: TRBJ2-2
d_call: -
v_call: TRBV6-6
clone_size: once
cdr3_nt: TGTGCCAGCGAAGCGGGGAACACCGGGGAGCTGTTTTTT
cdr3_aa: CASEAGNTGELFF

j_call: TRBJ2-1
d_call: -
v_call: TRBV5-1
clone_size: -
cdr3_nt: TGCGCCAGCAGCTCATTGACCCAGGGGATCGGGAACAATGAGCAGTTCTTC
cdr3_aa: CASSSLTQGIGNNEQFF

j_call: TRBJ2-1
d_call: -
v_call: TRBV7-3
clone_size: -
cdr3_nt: TGTGCCAGCAGCTTAATAGCGTACAATGAGCAGTTCTTC
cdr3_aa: CASSLIAYNEQFF

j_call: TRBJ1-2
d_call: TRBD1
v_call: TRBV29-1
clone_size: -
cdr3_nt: TGCAGCGCGTGGACAGGGGCTGGCTACACCTTC
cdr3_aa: CSAWTGAGYTF

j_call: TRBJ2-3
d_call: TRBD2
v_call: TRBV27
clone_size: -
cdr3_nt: TGTGCCAGCAGGTCCGGGACTAGCGGTTTAGGCACAGATACGCAGTATTTT
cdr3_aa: CASRSGTSGLGTDTQYF

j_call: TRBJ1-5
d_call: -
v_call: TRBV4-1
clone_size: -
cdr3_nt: TGCGCCAGCAGCAACGACAGGAATCAGCCCCAGCATTTT
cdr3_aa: CASSNDRNQPQHF

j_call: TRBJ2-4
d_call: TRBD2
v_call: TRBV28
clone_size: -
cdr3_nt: TGTGCCAGCAGTAGGACTAGCGGGGGGGCCAGCATTCAGTACTTC
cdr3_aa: CASSRTSGGASIQYF

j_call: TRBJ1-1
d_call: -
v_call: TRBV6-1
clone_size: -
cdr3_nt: TGTGCCAGCGGGGGGGACACTGAAGCTTTCTTT
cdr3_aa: CASGGDTEAFF

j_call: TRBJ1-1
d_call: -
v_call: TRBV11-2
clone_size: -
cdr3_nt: TGTGCCAGCAGCTTAGATGGGGCAGGCGGGAACACTGAAGCTTTCTTT
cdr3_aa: CASSLDGAGGNTEAFF

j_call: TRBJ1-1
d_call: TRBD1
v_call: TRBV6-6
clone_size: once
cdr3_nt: TGTGCCAGCAGACGAAGGACAGGGGGAGTGAACACTGAAGCTTTCTTT
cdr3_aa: CASRRRTGGVNTEAFF

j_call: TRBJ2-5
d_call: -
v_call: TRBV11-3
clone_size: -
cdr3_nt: TGTGCCAGCAGCTTGGGGGCGCGGGAGACCCAGTACTTC
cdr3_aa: CASSLGARETQYF

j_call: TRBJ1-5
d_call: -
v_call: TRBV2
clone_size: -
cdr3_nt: TGTGCCAGCAGGGACCAGGGTCTAAGCAATCAGCCCCAGCATTTT
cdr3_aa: CASRDQGLSNQPQHF

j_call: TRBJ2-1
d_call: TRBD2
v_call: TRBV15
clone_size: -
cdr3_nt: TGTGCCACCAGCAGTCTAGCGGGGGGACAAAGCTCCTACAATGAGCAGTTCTTC
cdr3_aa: CATSSLAGGQSSYNEQFF

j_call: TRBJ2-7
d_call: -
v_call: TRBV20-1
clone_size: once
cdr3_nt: TGCAGTGCTAAAGCTGACTACGAGCAGTACTTC
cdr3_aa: CSAKADYEQYF

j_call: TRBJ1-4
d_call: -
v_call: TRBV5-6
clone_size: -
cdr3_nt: TGTGCCAGCAGCCGTAACGGGGCAACTAATGAAAAACTGTTTTTT
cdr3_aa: CASSRNGATNEKLFF

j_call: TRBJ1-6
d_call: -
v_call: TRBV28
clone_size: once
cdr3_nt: TGTGCCAGCAGTTTATCAGATTCACCCCTCCACTTT
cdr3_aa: CASSLSDSPLHF

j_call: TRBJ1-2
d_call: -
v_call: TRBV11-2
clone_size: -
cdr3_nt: TGTGCCAGCAGCTTAGGGACAGTTAACTATGGCTACACCTTC
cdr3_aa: CASSLGTVNYGYTF

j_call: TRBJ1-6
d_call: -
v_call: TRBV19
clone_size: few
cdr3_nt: TGTGCCAGTAGTATTTTGGCAGGGGAGAATTCACCCCTCCACTTT
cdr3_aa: CASSILAGENSPLHF

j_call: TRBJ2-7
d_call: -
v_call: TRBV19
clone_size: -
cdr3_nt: TGTGCCAGTAGCCCGGCGGACCGCCCTCTCGGGAAGTACTTC
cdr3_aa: CASSPADRPLGKYF

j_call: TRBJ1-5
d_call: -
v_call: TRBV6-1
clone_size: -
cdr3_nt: TGTGCCAGCAGTGAAGCAGGGGGAGTCCGCAATCAGCCCCAGCATTTT
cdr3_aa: CASSEAGGVRNQPQHF

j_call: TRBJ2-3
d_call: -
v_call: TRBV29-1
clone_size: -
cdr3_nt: TGCAGCGTGGGACGGACAGCCGAAAGCACAGATACGCAGTATTTT
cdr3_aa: CSVGRTAESTDTQYF

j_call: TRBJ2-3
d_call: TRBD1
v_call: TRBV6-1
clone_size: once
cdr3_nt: TGTGCCAGCTCCTGGACAGGGAGCACAGATACGCAGTATTTT
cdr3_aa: CASSWTGSTDTQYF

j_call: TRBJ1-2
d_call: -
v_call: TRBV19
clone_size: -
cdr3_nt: TGTGCCAGTAGTATAGATCTCGGTGGCTACACCTTC
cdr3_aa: CASSIDLGGYTF

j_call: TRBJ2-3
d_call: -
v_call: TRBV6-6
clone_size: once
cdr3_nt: TGTGCCAGCAGTTACTCCCCCGAGGAAAGCACAGATACGCAGTATTTT
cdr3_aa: CASSYSPEESTDTQYF

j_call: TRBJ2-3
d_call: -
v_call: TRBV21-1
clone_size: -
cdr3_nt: TGTGCCAGCAGCAAGCAGGGGGCTACAGATACGCAGTATTTT
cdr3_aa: CASSKQGATDTQYF

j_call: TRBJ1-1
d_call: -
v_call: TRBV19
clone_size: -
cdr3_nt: TGTGCCAGTAGTATAGATCGGATCACCCCGACGGGATCCTCGGGAGCTTTCTTT
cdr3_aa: CASSIDRITPTGSSGAFF

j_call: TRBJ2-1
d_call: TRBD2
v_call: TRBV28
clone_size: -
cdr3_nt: TGTGCCAGCAGCAGACTAGCGGGAGGGGACAATGAGCAGTTCTTC
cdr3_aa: CASSRLAGGDNEQFF